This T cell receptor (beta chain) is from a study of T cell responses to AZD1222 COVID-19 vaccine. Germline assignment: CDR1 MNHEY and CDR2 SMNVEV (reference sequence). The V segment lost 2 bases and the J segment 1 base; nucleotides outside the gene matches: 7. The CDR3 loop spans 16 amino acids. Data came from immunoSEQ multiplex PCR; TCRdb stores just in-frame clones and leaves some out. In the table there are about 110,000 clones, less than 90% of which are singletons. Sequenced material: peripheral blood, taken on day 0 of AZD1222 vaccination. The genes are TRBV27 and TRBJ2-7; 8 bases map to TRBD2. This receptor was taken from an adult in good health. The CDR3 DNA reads TGTGCCAGCAGTTTAGACGGGAGGGTTTCGTCCTACGAGCAGTACTTC. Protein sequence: CASSLDGRVSSYEQYF.